This entry lists 23 T cell receptor beta chains sequenced from one sample in a study of blood T cell repertoires in COVID-19. Here immunoSEQ multiplex PCR was the method, and the copy in TCRdb shows in-frame clones only, minus some. The table includes over 150,000 clones, around four fifths detected once. Sequenced material: peripheral blood. The receptors were sampled from a woman in her seventies who had recovered from COVID-19.

This clone was observed a few times. The rearrangement joins TRBV3-1 (or the pseudogene TRBV3-2) to TRBJ2-5, with unresolved D. The germline gives CDR1 LGHDT, CDR2 YNNKEL (reference sequence). CDR3 length equals 14 residues. Deletions cut 4 bases from V and 6 bases from J, with 15 bases between. For the CDR3, the DNA is TGTGCCAGCAGCCCCGTAGGTTGGGCAAAGACCCAGTACTTC. Amino acids: CASSPVGWAKTQYF.

The V call is TRBV5-1, the J call TRBJ2-3; perhaps TRBD2 as D (5 bases). The CDR3 has 14 amino acids. Germline CDR1 and CDR2: SGHRS and YFSETQ. Trimming stripped 4 bases from V and 6 bases from J, with 15 bases between. The CDR3 DNA follows: TGCGCCAGCAGCGCGGACGGCGGCGGGGATACGCAGTATTTT. It encodes CASSADGGGDTQYF. Supplemented by reference TRBV5-1 and TRBJ2-3, the full variable domain reads KAGVTQTPRYLIKTRGQQVTLSCSPISGHRSVSWYQQTPGQGLQFLFEYFSETQRNKGNFPGRFSGRQFSNSRSEMNVSTLELGDSALYLCASSADGGGDTQYFGPGTRLTVL.

In its sample, this clone was seen many times. The J gene is TRBJ1-2, the V gene TRBV5-6; tentative D call: TRBD1 (6 bases). The CDR3 is made up of 13 amino acids. CDR1 is SGHDT and CDR2 is YYEEEE in the germline V gene. V lost 3 bases and J lost 5, with 11 bases in between. The CDR3 nucleotides read TGTGCCAGCAGCTCCGGGACAAAATATGGCTACACCTTC. Amino acids: CASSSGTKYGYTF.

The chain uses TRBV4-1 and TRBJ1-5; D unresolved. Trimming shortened V by 2 bases and J by 2 bases, and 7 bases separated the two germline ends. CDR3 length: 14 residues. CDR1 is MGHRA and CDR2 is YSYEKL in the germline V gene. The CDR3 here is CASSQPGGNQPQHF. DNA of the CDR3: TGCGCCAGCAGCCAACCAGGTGGCAATCAGCCCCAGCATTTT.

The rearrangement joins TRBV28 to TRBJ2-1; possible D gene TRBD2, 5 bases. Per the germline V gene, CDR1 is MDHEN and CDR2 is SYDVKM. The CDR3 consists of 14 residues. V lost 4 bases and J lost 6, with 13 bases in between. In DNA, the CDR3 is TGTGCCAGCAGTTCCCCGGCTAGCCTCAATGAGCAGTTCTTC. This translates into CASSSPASLNEQFF.

The chain has TRBV2 and TRBJ2-7; 7 bases are a match to TRBD1. Trimming at V came to 6 bases and at J to 2 bases, leaving 4 bases not matched to a gene. Germline V gene data show CDR1 as SNHLY and CDR2 as FYNNEI. The length of the CDR3 is 13 residues. CDR3 protein: CASRGGQAYEQYF. The CDR3, as DNA: TGTGCCAGCAGGGGCGGACAGGCCTACGAGCAGTACTTC.

The chain links TRBV5-1 to TRBJ2-5, with 9 positions matching TRBD2. V shed 2 bases, J shed 3 bases, and the junction held 5 bases outside the gene matches. This CDR3 region has 15 residues. Looked up from germline, CDR1 is SGHRS and CDR2 is YFSETQ. The CDR3 is CASSFRGRVEETQYF. The CDR3, as DNA: TGCGCCAGCAGCTTCCGCGGGAGGGTTGAAGAGACCCAGTACTTC.

The chain uses TRBV11-2 and TRBJ1-1; D perhaps matches TRBD1 (5 bases). V was shortened by 2 bases and J by 5 bases, with 15 bases between the two germline ends. This CDR3 is built from 15 residues. From germline, CDR1 is SGHAT and CDR2 FQNNGV. The CDR3 region is CASSLMSQGGTEAFF. CDR3 DNA sequence: TGTGCCAGCAGCTTAATGAGTCAGGGAGGGACTGAAGCTTTCTTT. The variable domain in full, completed from reference TRBV11-2 and TRBJ1-1, reads EAGVAQSPRYKIIEKRQSVAFWCNPISGHATLYWYQQILGQGPKLLIQFQNNGVVDDSQLPKDRFSAERLKGVDSTLKIQPAKLEDSAVYLCASSLMSQGGTEAFFGQGTRLTVV.

This clone occurred a few times. This chain joins TRBV4-2 and TRBJ1-2; no definite D call. CDR1 is LGHNA and CDR2 is YNFKEQ in the germline V gene. Between the trimmed V and J ends, which lost 4 bases and 0 bases, there was a span of 6 bases. This CDR3 region has 13 residues. CDR3 in DNA: TGTGCCAGCAGCCGAACAGCTAACTATGGCTACACCTTC. It is translated as CASSRTANYGYTF.

This clone was detected a few times. The chain employs TRBV4-1 and TRBJ2-7, with 8 bases identical to TRBD1. This CDR3 is 15 amino acids long. Germline CDR1 MGHRA, CDR2 YSYEKL. The V gene end was trimmed by 4 bases and the J gene end by 3 bases; junction bases not matched to a gene: 8. This chain's CDR3 is CASSPPDRDGYEQYF. Written as DNA, the CDR3 is TGCGCCAGCAGCCCCCCGGACAGGGACGGCTACGAGCAGTACTTC.

The chain has TRBV5-1 and TRBJ2-5, with a tentative D call TRBD2 (5 bases). Trimming took 0 bases from V and 2 from J, leaving 14 bases between them. The germline V gene has CDR1 SGHRS and CDR2 YFSETQ. The CDR3 loop spans 16 amino acids. Here the CDR3 reads CASSLVSGVPQETQYF. Here the CDR3 DNA reads TGCGCCAGCAGCTTGGTCAGCGGAGTACCACAAGAGACCCAGTACTTC.

This chain uses TRBV19 with TRBJ1-2; 11 bases are a match to TRBD1. Germline V CDR1 and CDR2: LNHDA, SQIVND (reference sequence). The ends lost 7 bases at V and 6 bases at J; junction bases unmatched: 10. CDR3 length: 15 residues. The CDR3 sequence is CASTSPDRGLNGYTF. The CDR3 bases are TGTGCCAGTACCAGCCCGGACAGGGGGCTTAATGGCTACACCTTC.

The chain joins TRBV11-2 to TRBJ1-4; D might be TRBD1 (5 bases). CDR1 SGHAT and CDR2 FQNNGV come from the germline V gene. With 1 base removed from V and 12 bases from J, the gap between germline ends came to 18 bases. The length of the CDR3 is 15 residues. CDR3: CASSLAGGALGELFF. The CDR3 DNA is TGTGCCAGCAGCTTAGCGGGAGGGGCGCTGGGGGAACTGTTTTTT.

This clone occurred a few times. V is TRBV12-3 or TRBV12-4 and J is TRBJ2-1, with no clear D. This CDR3 is built from 12 residues. The V and J ends lost 1 base and 9 bases respectively, with 7 bases between them. The CDR3 region is CASSLGSGEQFF. The CDR3 DNA reads TGTGCCAGCAGTTTAGGGTCCGGTGAGCAGTTCTTC.

The genes are TRBV7-2 and TRBJ2-4, with a weak D call TRBD1 (6 bases). The germline V and J ends were trimmed by 5 bases and 6 bases, with 14 bases remaining between them. Germline-derived CDR1 and CDR2 are SGHTA and FQGNSA. The CDR3 covers 14 residues. CDR3 sequence: CASSPRGVGNIQYF. CDR3 sequence (DNA): TGTGCCAGCAGCCCCAGGGGTGTTGGAAACATTCAGTACTTC.

The rearrangement links TRBV19 to TRBJ1-2; 7 bases agree with TRBD1. Germline CDR1 reads LNHDA; CDR2 reads SQIVND (reference sequence). This CDR3 has 15 amino acids. Trimming at V came to 0 bases and at J to 2 bases, leaving 3 bases not matched to a gene. The CDR3 region has the DNA TGTGCCAGTAGTATAGATGGCAGGGGGAACTATGGCTACACCTTC. Translation: CASSIDGRGNYGYTF.

The V call is TRBV29-1, the J call TRBJ1-3, with D maybe TRBD1 (6 bases). This CDR3 spans 16 amino acids. V shed 4 bases and J shed 0 bases, with 16 bases lying between them. Per the germline V gene, CDR1 is SQVTM and CDR2 is ANQGSEA. For the CDR3, the DNA is TGCAGCGTTGTACCGGACAGCACATACTCTGGAAACACCATATATTTT. Translation gives CSVVPDSTYSGNTIYF.

The V and J genes are TRBV7-2 and TRBJ1-3; 7 nucleotides align to TRBD1. The CDR3 covers 15 residues. Germline CDR1 reads SGHTA; CDR2 reads FQGNSA. Germline trimming cut 2 bases from V and 7 bases from J; bases unmatched to any gene: 8. As DNA, the CDR3 is TGTGCCAGCAGCTTACCCCAGGGGGGTCCGAACACCATATATTTT. The encoded protein is CASSLPQGGPNTIYF.

This rearrangement joins TRBV27 to TRBJ2-1, with D possibly matching TRBD1 (6 bases). The CDR3 has 11 amino acids. Between the trimmed V and J ends, which lost 1 base and 13 bases, there was a span of 8 bases. From germline, CDR1 is MNHEY and CDR2 SMNVEV (reference sequence). CDR3 region: CASSLWGHQFF. CDR3 coding DNA: TGTGCCAGCAGTTTATGGGGACACCAGTTCTTC.

A few counts support this clone. This chain connects TRBV3-1 (or the pseudogene TRBV3-2) to TRBJ1-1; D is possibly TRBD1 (6 bases). The germline CDR1 and CDR2 sequences are LGHDT and YNNKEL (reference sequence). The ends were cut back, 4 bases at V and 0 bases at J, with 9 bases in the middle. The length of the CDR3 is 14 residues. The CDR3 here is CASSPGDLNTEAFF. For the CDR3, the DNA is TGTGCCAGCAGCCCAGGGGACCTGAACACTGAAGCTTTCTTT.

The chain carries TRBV15 and TRBJ2-7, with D perhaps matching TRBD1 (7 bases). The V end lost 1 base, the J end lost 1 base, and 14 bases lay between the germline ends. The CDR3 totals 16 residues. CDR1 is LNHNV and CDR2 is YYDKDF in the germline V gene (reference sequence). This chain's CDR3 is CATSRGAGGISYEQYF. CDR3 nucleotide sequence: TGTGCCACCAGCAGAGGAGCAGGGGGGATATCCTACGAGCAGTACTTC.

The J gene is TRBJ2-7, the V gene TRBV18, with 7 bases identical to TRBD1. Germline V gene data show CDR1 as KGHSH and CDR2 as LQKENI. Germline trimming cut 6 bases from V and 3 bases from J; bases unmatched to any gene: 8. The CDR3 length is 14 residues. The CDR3 sequence is CASSQGDGNYEQYF. In nucleotides, the CDR3 is TGTGCCAGCTCCCAGGGGGACGGGAACTACGAGCAGTACTTC.

The genes are TRBV3-1 (or the pseudogene TRBV3-2) and TRBJ2-4, with D possibly matching TRBD2 (5 bases). This CDR3 comprises 14 residues. Trimming shortened V by 4 bases and J by 3 bases, and 10 bases separated the two germline ends. Germline V gene lookup returns CDR1 LGHDT and CDR2 YNNKEL (reference sequence). The chain's CDR3 is CASSPGISKNIQYF. The CDR3 nucleotides are TGTGCCAGCAGCCCCGGGATCAGCAAAAACATTCAGTACTTC.